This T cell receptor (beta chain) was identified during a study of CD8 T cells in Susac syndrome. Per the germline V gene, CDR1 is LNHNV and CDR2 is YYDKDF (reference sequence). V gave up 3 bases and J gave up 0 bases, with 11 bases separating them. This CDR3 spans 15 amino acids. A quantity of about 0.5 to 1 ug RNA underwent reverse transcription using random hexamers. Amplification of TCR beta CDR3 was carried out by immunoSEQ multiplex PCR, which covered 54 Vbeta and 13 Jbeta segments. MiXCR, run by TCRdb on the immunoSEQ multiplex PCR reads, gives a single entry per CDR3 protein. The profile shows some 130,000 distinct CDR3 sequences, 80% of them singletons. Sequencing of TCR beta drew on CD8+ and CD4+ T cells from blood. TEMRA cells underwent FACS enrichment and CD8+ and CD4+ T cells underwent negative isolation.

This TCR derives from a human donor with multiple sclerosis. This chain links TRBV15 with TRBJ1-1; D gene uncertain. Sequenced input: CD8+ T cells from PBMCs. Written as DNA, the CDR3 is TGTGCCACCAGCAGCATCACTTCGGTGAACACTGAAGCTTTCTTT. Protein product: CATSSITSVNTEAFF.